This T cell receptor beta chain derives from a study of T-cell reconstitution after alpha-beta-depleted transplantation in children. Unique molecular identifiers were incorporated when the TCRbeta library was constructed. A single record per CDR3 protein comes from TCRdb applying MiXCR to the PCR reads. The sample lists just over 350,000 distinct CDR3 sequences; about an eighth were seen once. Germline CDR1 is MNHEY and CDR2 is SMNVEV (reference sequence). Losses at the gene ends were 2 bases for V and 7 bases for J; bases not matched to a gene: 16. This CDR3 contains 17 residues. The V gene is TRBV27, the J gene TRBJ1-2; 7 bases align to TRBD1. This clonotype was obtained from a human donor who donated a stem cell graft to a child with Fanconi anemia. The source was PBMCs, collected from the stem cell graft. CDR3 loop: CASSLRPSQTGSGGYTF. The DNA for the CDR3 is TGTGCCAGCAGTTTAAGACCCTCACAGACAGGGTCGGGTGGCTACACCTTC.